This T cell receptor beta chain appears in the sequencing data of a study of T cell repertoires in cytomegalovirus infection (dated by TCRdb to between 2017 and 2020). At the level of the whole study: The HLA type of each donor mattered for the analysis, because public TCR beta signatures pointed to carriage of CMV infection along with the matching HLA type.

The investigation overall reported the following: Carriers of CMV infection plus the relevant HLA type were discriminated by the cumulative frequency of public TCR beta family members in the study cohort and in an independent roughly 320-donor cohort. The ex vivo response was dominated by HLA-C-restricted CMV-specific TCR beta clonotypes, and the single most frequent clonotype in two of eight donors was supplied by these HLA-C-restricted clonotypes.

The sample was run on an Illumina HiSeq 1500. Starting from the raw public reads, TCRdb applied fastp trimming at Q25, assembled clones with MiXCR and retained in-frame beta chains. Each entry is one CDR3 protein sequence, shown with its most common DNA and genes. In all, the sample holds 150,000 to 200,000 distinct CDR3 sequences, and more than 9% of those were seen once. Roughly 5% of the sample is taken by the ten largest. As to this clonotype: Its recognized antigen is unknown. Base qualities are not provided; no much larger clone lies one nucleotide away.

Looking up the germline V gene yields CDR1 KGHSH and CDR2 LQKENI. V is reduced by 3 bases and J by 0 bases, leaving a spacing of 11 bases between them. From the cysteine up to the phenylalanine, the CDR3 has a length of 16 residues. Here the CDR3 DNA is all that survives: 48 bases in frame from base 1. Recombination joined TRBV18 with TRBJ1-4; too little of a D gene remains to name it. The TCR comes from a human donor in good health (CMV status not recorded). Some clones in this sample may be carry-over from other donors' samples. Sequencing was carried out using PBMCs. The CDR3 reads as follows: CASSPQRRATNEKLFF. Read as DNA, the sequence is TGTGCCAGCTCACCCCAGAGGCGTGCAACTAATGAAAAACTGTTTTTT.